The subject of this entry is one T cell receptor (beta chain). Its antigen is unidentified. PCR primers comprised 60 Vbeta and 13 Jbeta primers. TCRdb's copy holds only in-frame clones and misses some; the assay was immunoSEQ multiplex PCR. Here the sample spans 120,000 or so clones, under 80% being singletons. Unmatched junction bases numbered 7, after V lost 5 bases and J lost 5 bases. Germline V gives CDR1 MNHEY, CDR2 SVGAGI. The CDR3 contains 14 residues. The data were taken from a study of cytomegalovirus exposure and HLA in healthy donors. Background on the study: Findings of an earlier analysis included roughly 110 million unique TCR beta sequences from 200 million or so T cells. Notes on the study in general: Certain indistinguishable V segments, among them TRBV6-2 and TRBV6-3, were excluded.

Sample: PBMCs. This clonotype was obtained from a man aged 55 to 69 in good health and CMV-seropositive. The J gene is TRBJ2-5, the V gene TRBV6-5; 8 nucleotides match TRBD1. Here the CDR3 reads CASSNRDRWETQYF. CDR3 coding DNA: TGTGCCAGCAGTAATCGGGACAGGTGGGAGACCCAGTACTTC.